The source of this T cell receptor beta chain is a study of memory CD4+ T cells and cytomegalovirus serostatus. CDR1 is MDHEN and CDR2 is SYDVKM in the germline V gene. Germline trimming cut 4 bases from V and 2 bases from J; bases unmatched to any gene: 13. The CDR3 is made up of 18 amino acids. Sequencing used immunoSEQ multiplex PCR; TCRdb keeps in-frame clones, though not all of them. The sample lists 40,000 to 45,000 clones; just over 75% were seen once. Single viable CD3+CD4+CD8-CD45RO+ cells were sorted as the memory CD4+ T cells. Positive selection with CD4 microbeads enriched total CD4+ T cells.

Specimen: memory CD4+ T cells from blood. The rearrangement uses TRBV28 and TRBJ2-7; TRBD1 matches at 11 bases. The clonotype was recovered from an adult in good health and CMV-seronegative. This CDR3 reads CASSSFWTGGYSPYEQYF. In DNA form, the CDR3 reads TGTGCCAGCAGTTCATTCTGGACAGGGGGCTATTCTCCCTACGAGCAGTACTTC.